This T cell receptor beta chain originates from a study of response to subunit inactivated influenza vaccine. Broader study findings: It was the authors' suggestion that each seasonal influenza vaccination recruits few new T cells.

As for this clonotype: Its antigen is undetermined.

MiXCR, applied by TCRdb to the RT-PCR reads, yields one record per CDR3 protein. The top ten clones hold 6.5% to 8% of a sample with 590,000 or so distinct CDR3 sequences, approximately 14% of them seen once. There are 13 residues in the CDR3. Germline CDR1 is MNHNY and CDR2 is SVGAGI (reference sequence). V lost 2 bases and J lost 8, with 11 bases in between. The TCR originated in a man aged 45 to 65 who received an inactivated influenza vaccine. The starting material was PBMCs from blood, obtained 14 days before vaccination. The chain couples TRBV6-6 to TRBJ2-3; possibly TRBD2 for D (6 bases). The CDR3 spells CASSYTGVATQYF. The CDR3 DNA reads TGTGCCAGCAGTTACACGGGGGTAGCTACGCAGTATTTT.